The 27 T cell receptor beta chains listed next were all sequenced from one sample in a study of cytomegalovirus exposure and HLA in healthy donors. The PCR contained 60 Vbeta and 13 Jbeta primers. Assay used: immunoSEQ multiplex PCR; TCRdb lists only in-frame clones, some missing. This sample has approximately 110,000 clones, with roughly three fifths found just once. Sequencing input: PBMCs. All receptors come from a man between 25 and 39 years old in good health and CMV-seropositive.

The chain is built from TRBV5-1 and TRBJ2-2; TRBD1 agrees at 9 bases. Germline V gives CDR1 SGHRS, CDR2 YFSETQ. The junction had 10 bases not matched to a gene; V was cut back by 5 bases and J by 5 bases. This CDR3 is built from 16 residues. The CDR3 loop is CASRRTGQGPTGELFF. CDR3 nucleotides: TGCGCCAGCAGAAGAACGGGACAGGGTCCTACCGGGGAGCTGTTTTTT.

The chain combines TRBV7-9 with TRBJ2-3; weak D call: TRBD2 (5 bases). The CDR3 is made up of 16 amino acids. The germline V gene has CDR1 SEHNR and CDR2 FQNEAQ (reference sequence). Trimming removed 5 bases from V and 3 bases from J, with 18 bases in between. The CDR3 bases are TGTGCCAGCAGCCCCCCGTGGAGGTTCGGGACAGATACGCAGTATTTT. Its protein product is CASSPPWRFGTDTQYF.

In its sample, this clone was seen a few times. The CDR3 is CASRRGQGTDTQYF. The CDR3 DNA reads TGTGCCAGCAGGCGGGGACAGGGCACAGATACGCAGTATTTT. This rearrangement joins TRBV2 to TRBJ2-3; TRBD1 matches at 8 bases. This CDR3 region has 14 residues. Per the germline V gene, CDR1 is SNHLY and CDR2 is FYNNEI. The V segment lost 6 bases and the J segment 1 base; nucleotides outside the gene matches: 3. Based on the CDR3 plus reference TRBV2 and TRBJ2-3, the full variable domain is EPEVTQTPSHQVTQMGQEVILRCVPISNHLYFYWYRQILGQKVEFLVSFYNNEISEKSEIFDDQFSVERPDGSNFTLKIRSTKLEDSAMYFCASRRGQGTDTQYFGPGTRLTVL.

The chain joins TRBV6-6 to TRBJ2-7, with TRBD2 matching over 13 bases. The CDR3 contains 14 residues. CDR1 MNHNY and CDR2 SVGAGI come from the germline V gene (reference sequence). V was pared by 10 bases and J by 4 bases, with 7 bases of the junction left unmatched. The DNA of the CDR3 is TGTGCCACCTGGACTAGCGGGGGCGGGTACGAGCAGTACTTC. Protein: CATWTSGGGYEQYF.

This clone was detected a few times. V and J are TRBV7-3 and TRBJ2-3; 7 bases match TRBD2. The junction had 5 bases not matched to a gene; V was cut back by 5 bases and J by 3 bases. Germline CDR1 SGHTA, CDR2 FQGTGA. CDR3 length: 14 amino acids. CDR3 in DNA: TGTGCCAGCAGCCCTCAAGCGGGGACAGATACGCAGTATTTT. Its translation: CASSPQAGTDTQYF.

This clone has more than one count but fewer than ten. The chain has TRBV19 and TRBJ1-3; no reliable D call. This CDR3 contains 14 residues. Deletions cut 7 bases from V and 0 bases from J, with 10 bases between. CDR1 LNHDA and CDR2 SQIVND come from the germline V gene (reference sequence). CDR3 sequence reads: CASNPLSSGNTIYF. The CDR3 nucleotides read TGTGCCAGTAACCCTCTCAGCTCTGGAAACACCATATATTTT.

The chain links TRBV29-1 to TRBJ2-7, with 13 bases matching TRBD2. This CDR3 is built from 16 residues. Germline V gene lookup returns CDR1 SQVTM and CDR2 ANQGSEA. The trim removed 7 bases at V and 4 bases at J, leaving 13 bases unmatched. Written as DNA, the CDR3 is TGCAGCGCCGCCGGGACTAGCGGGGTCCCCGAGTACGAGCAGTACTTC. Amino acids: CSAAGTSGVPEYEQYF.

J is TRBJ2-5 and V is TRBV7-9; D is uncertain. Looked up from germline, CDR1 is SEHNR and CDR2 is FQNEAQ (reference sequence). Between the trimmed V and J ends, which lost 5 bases and 5 bases, there was a span of 9 bases. The CDR3 has 12 amino acids. The CDR3 loop reads CASSGVPETQYF. DNA of the CDR3: TGTGCCAGCAGCGGAGTTCCGGAGACCCAGTACTTC.

This chain uses TRBV7-2 with TRBJ1-1; a weak D match, TRBD1 (5 bases). Trimming stripped 5 bases from V and 6 bases from J, with 19 bases between. The CDR3 runs 15 residues. CDR1 and CDR2 (germline): SGHTA, FQGNSA. CDR3 region: CASSRRGREVPEAFF. In DNA form, the CDR3 reads TGTGCCAGCAGCCGCCGGGGGAGGGAGGTGCCTGAAGCTTTCTTT. The full variable domain, its missing parts supplied by reference TRBV7-2 and TRBJ1-1, is GAGVSQSPSNKVTEKGKDVELRCDPISGHTALYWYRQSLGQGLEFLIYFQGNSAPDKSGLPSDRFSAERTGGSVSTLTIQRTQQEDSAVYLCASSRRGREVPEAFFGQGTRLTVV.

The chain combines TRBV11-2 with TRBJ2-1; tentatively, D is TRBD1 (5 bases). The CDR3 runs 15 residues. Per the germline V gene, CDR1 is SGHAT and CDR2 is FQNNGV. Trimming removed 1 base at V and 7 bases at J, with 14 bases between. For the CDR3, the DNA is TGTGCCAGCAGCTTAGGCAGGGATCGAAGGAATGAGCAGTTCTTC. Translating gives CASSLGRDRRNEQFF.

V is TRBV19 and J is TRBJ1-5; D gene ambiguous. CDR1 is LNHDA, CDR2 SQIVND, per germline (reference sequence). With 4 bases removed from V and 3 bases from J, the gap between germline ends came to 13 bases. The CDR3 contains 15 residues. The CDR3 loop reads CASSKSRGFNQPQHF. Written as DNA, the CDR3 is TGTGCCAGTAGTAAATCGCGCGGGTTCAATCAGCCCCAGCATTTT.

The rearrangement joins TRBV5-4 to TRBJ1-1; 7 nucleotides align to TRBD1. The length of the CDR3 is 14 residues. In germline, CDR1 is SGHNT, CDR2 YYREEE (reference sequence). J gave up 3 bases and V 4 bases, and 6 bases lay outside the gene matches. The CDR3, as DNA: TGTGCCAGCAGCGCCGAGACAGGGTACACTGAAGCTTTCTTT. Translated: CASSAETGYTEAFF.

With regard to this clone: The junction and the germline gene differ at one end; a read error may be behind it. The chain links TRBV7-2 to TRBJ1-1; D call uncertain. The CDR3 is made up of 13 amino acids. CDR1 SGHTA and CDR2 FQGNSA come from the germline V gene. CDR3 coding DNA: TGTGCCAGCAGCTTAATCAGGAACACTGAAGCTCTCTTT. This sequence encodes CASSLIRNTEALF.

This clone was observed a few times. The genes are TRBV6-5 and TRBJ2-5; the match to TRBD1 covers 7 bases. Looked up from germline, CDR1 is MNHEY and CDR2 is SVGAGI. J gave up 0 bases and V 4 bases, and 2 bases lay outside the gene matches. The CDR3 runs to 14 residues. Written as DNA, the CDR3 is TGTGCCAGCAGTTCGGGACAGTACCAAGAGACCCAGTACTTC. It is translated as CASSSGQYQETQYF.

The V gene is TRBV21-1, the J gene TRBJ2-7; whether TRBD2, the table's D call, matches the DNA was not checked. TRBV21-1 is flagged as a pseudogene. This CDR3 spans 18 amino acids. CDR3 loop: CASSKDNRNHPRRYEQYF. The DNA of the CDR3 is TGTGCCAGCAGCAAAGATAACCGTAATCATCCTAGGCGCTACGAGCAGTACTTC.

This chain uses TRBV25-1 with TRBJ2-3; 9 bases line up with TRBD1. This CDR3 is 15 amino acids long. Trimming removed 6 bases from V and 2 bases from J; junction bases left unmatched: 6. Germline CDR1 reads MGHDK; CDR2 reads SYGVNS. CDR3 sequence: CASRPGQGNTDTQYF. Written as DNA, the CDR3 is TGTGCCAGCAGGCCCGGACAGGGGAACACAGATACGCAGTATTTT.

This clone was observed a few times. V usage is TRBV11-3 and J usage is TRBJ2-7, with 7 nucleotides matching TRBD1. The ends lost 1 base at V and 2 bases at J; junction bases unmatched: 2. This CDR3 contains 14 residues. CDR1 is SGHNT and CDR2 is YENEEA in the germline V gene. The CDR3, as DNA: TGTGCCAGCAGCTTAGGACAGGGACCCTACGAGCAGTACTTC. Protein product: CASSLGQGPYEQYF.

This chain connects TRBV29-1 to TRBJ2-7; possibly TRBD1 for D (6 bases). This CDR3 is 14 amino acids long. In germline, CDR1 is SQVTM, CDR2 ANQGSEA. Trimming took 0 bases from V and 3 from J, leaving 12 bases between them. The CDR3 is CSVEEGAGHYEQYF. CDR3 coding DNA: TGCAGCGTTGAAGAGGGGGCAGGGCACTACGAGCAGTACTTC.

The chain carries TRBV6-1 and TRBJ1-1; no clear D. Looked up from germline, CDR1 is MNHNS and CDR2 is SASEGT. The CDR3 consists of 14 residues. V lost 4 bases, J lost 5 bases, and 14 bases lay in between. The CDR3 DNA reads TGTGCCAGCAGTGCGTACTGGGCTCGGACTGAAGCTTTCTTT. Translating it yields CASSAYWARTEAFF.

This clone was detected only once. The chain links TRBV4-2 to TRBJ2-5; 9 bases are shared with TRBD1. The J segment lost 4 bases and the V segment lost 3 bases, leaving 15 bases of the junction unmatched. The length of the CDR3 is 18 residues. Germline CDR1 and CDR2: LGHNA and YNFKEQ. The CDR3 is CASSHMTGGDPGRETQYF. For the CDR3, the DNA is TGTGCCAGCAGCCATATGACAGGGGGGGACCCAGGGAGAGAGACCCAGTACTTC.

This chain uses TRBV19 with TRBJ1-5, with TRBD1 as a possible D gene (5 bases). Looked up from germline, CDR1 is LNHDA and CDR2 is SQIVND (reference sequence). Trimming stripped 2 bases from V and 7 bases from J, with 18 bases between. The CDR3 runs to 16 residues. CDR3 DNA: TGTGCCAGTAGTATACTTGGGTCGGGGGTTGGACAGCCCCAGCATTTT. This translates into CASSILGSGVGQPQHF.

This chain uses TRBV29-1 with TRBJ2-7; 14 positions match TRBD2. The CDR3 sequence is 18 residues long. V lost 0 bases and J lost 3; bases outside the gene matches: 10. Germline assignment: CDR1 SQVTM and CDR2 ANQGSEA. The CDR3 sequence is CSVEDWPGTSGGVYEQYF. The CDR3 DNA reads as TGCAGCGTTGAAGATTGGCCAGGGACTAGCGGGGGTGTCTACGAGCAGTACTTC.

The genes are TRBV13 and TRBJ2-5, with D perhaps TRBD1 (6 bases). Matching the DNA end better, TRBJ2-7 makes the J call doubtful. This CDR3 has 13 amino acids. Per germline, CDR1 PRHDT and CDR2 FYEKMQ (reference sequence). The CDR3 loop reads CASSLWGQNEQYF. The CDR3, as DNA: TGTGCCAGCAGCTTATGGGGGCAAAACGAGCAGTACTTC.

The J gene is TRBJ2-1, the V gene TRBV5-1; 11 bases are shared with TRBD1. Per germline, CDR1 SGHRS and CDR2 YFSETQ. V shed 2 bases, J shed 9 bases, and the junction held 7 bases outside the gene matches. The CDR3 sequence is 15 residues long. CDR3 coding DNA: TGCGCCAGCAGCTTCGGGACAGGGGGTTCATCTGAGCAGTTCTTC. This gives the protein CASSFGTGGSSEQFF. The whole variable domain, remainder taken from reference TRBV5-1 and TRBJ2-1, is KAGVTQTPRYLIKTRGQQVTLSCSPISGHRSVSWYQQTPGQGLQFLFEYFSETQRNKGNFPGRFSGRQFSNSRSEMNVSTLELGDSALYLCASSFGTGGSSEQFFGPGTRLTVL.

J is TRBJ2-2 and V is TRBV4-2, with D uncertain. Germline CDR1 is LGHNA and CDR2 is YNFKEQ. Trimming took off 0 bases at V and 3 bases at J, with 11 bases between the two ends. CDR3 size: 16 residues. The CDR3 sequence: CASSQEESQYTGELFF. For the CDR3, the DNA is TGTGCCAGCAGCCAAGAAGAGTCACAGTACACCGGGGAGCTGTTTTTT.

V is TRBV27 and J is TRBJ1-3, with a weak D call TRBD1 (6 bases). This CDR3 comprises 14 residues. Trimming took off 6 bases at V and 5 bases at J, with 14 bases between the two ends. Per germline, CDR1 MNHEY and CDR2 SMNVEV (reference sequence). The CDR3 loop is CASRPRGLRNTIYF. DNA for the CDR3: TGTGCCAGCAGACCTAGGGGGTTGCGAAACACCATATATTTT.

The V call is TRBV19, the J call TRBJ2-5; perhaps TRBD2 as D (5 bases). Germline CDR1 LNHDA, CDR2 SQIVND (reference sequence). The V end lost 11 bases, the J end lost 5 bases, and 18 bases lay between the germline ends. The CDR3 runs 13 residues. CDR3 nucleotides: TGTGCCCACACTGGGTGCTGGAGGGAGACCCAGTACTTC. Its translation is CAHTGCWRETQYF.